Listed below are T cell receptor beta chains from one sample, sequenced in a study of Ad26.COV2.S vaccination and SARS-CoV-2 variants. TCRdb's table, derived via immunoSEQ multiplex PCR, lists solely in-frame clones and lacks some. This table holds some 350,000 clones, 85% found once. The sequencing here drew on peripheral blood, taken in a trial of Ad26.COV2.S vaccine versus placebo. All receptors come from a person between 18 and 65 years old who received the Ad26.COV2.S COVID-19 vaccine or a placebo. Both conserved end residues are part of each CDR3. D genes are given only for firm matches. Some rows mark clone size as missing; the rest say once, few, many or name a class of expanded clone.

j_call v_call d_call cdr3_length clone_size cdr3_aa cdr3_nt
TRBJ2-1 TRBV28 NA 16 NA CASSSRGAPGYNEQFF TGTGCCAGCAGTTCTCGCGGGGCCCCCGGCTACAATGAGCAGTTCTTC
TRBJ2-7 TRBV27 NA 13 NA CASSPGISYEQYF TGTGCCAGCAGTCCCGGAATCTCCTACGAGCAGTACTTC
TRBJ2-3 TRBV27 TRBD2 15 NA CASSQLAGGPNTQYF TGTGCCAGCAGTCAGCTAGCGGGGGGGCCAAATACGCAGTATTTT
TRBJ2-7 TRBV30 NA 11 NA CAWLQNYEQYF TGTGCCTGGCTCCAAAATTACGAGCAGTACTTC
TRBJ2-7 TRBV28 TRBD1 15 NA CASRTRGTGSYEQYF TGTGCCAGCAGAACCCGCGGGACAGGGTCCTACGAGCAGTACTTC
TRBJ2-1 TRBV28 TRBD2 21 NA CASSLTGTGTSGRGSYNEQFF TGTGCCAGCAGTCTAACCGGGACAGGGACTAGCGGGAGGGGGTCCTACAATGAGCAGTTCTTC
TRBJ1-5 TRBV2 NA 15 NA CASRFTVIGEQPQHF TGTGCCAGCAGGTTCACAGTTATTGGCGAGCAGCCCCAGCATTTT
TRBJ2-3 TRBV6-5 NA 14 few CASSYSEATDTQYF TGTGCCAGCAGTTACTCGGAAGCCACAGATACGCAGTATTTT
TRBJ1-2 TRBV9 NA 17 NA CASSVGGLGKVNYGYTF TGTGCCAGCAGCGTAGGCGGATTAGGCAAGGTTAACTATGGCTACACCTTC
TRBJ1-5 TRBV6-4 NA 16 NA CASSDGQLRGNQPQHF TGTGCCAGCAGTGATGGACAGCTGAGGGGCAATCAGCCCCAGCATTTT
TRBJ1-2 TRBV19 NA 14 once CASSRTENNYGYTF TGTGCCAGTAGTAGGACAGAAAATAACTATGGCTACACCTTC
TRBJ1-4 TRBV18 NA 16 NA CASSPPGRLPNEKLFF TGTGCCAGCTCACCCCCTGGGCGGCTTCCTAATGAAAAACTGTTTTTT
TRBJ2-1 TRBV2 NA 12 NA CASSWSVEWQFF TGTGCCAGCAGCTGGAGTGTAGAGTGGCAGTTCTTC
TRBJ1-6 TRBV9 TRBD1 16 NA CASSVDWDSSSSPLHF TGTGCCAGCAGCGTAGATTGGGACAGTTCGAGTTCACCCCTCCACTTT
TRBJ2-5 TRBV29-1 TRBD1 12 NA CSVEGAGGPQYF TGCAGCGTTGAAGGGGCAGGGGGCCCCCAGTACTTC
TRBJ1-1 TRBV2 NA 15 NA CASSRYGVGNTEAFF TGTGCCAGCAGTAGGTATGGGGTTGGTAACACTGAAGCTTTCTTT
TRBJ2-7 TRBV28 NA 15 NA CASSSPRGGFYEQYF TGTGCCAGCAGTTCCCCCCGAGGTGGCTTCTACGAGCAGTACTTC
TRBJ1-2 TRBV30 NA 14 few CAWRENRVNYGYTF TGTGCCTGGAGGGAAAACAGGGTTAACTATGGCTACACCTTC
TRBJ2-5 TRBV5-1 NA 15 NA CASSLGAGAEETQYF TGCGCCAGCAGCTTAGGGGCGGGGGCTGAAGAGACCCAGTACTTC
TRBJ1-3 TRBV5-1 NA 13 once CASSLGAGNTIYF TGCGCCAGCAGCTTGGGAGCTGGAAACACCATATATTTT
TRBJ2-2 TRBV3-1/TRBV3-2 TRBD1 16 NA CASSRLSGQHTGELFF TGTGCCAGCAGCCGCCTCTCGGGACAGCACACCGGGGAGCTGTTTTTT
TRBJ1-1 TRBV2 TRBD1 14 NA CASRDRGLNTEAFF TGTGCCAGCAGGGACAGGGGCCTGAACACTGAAGCTTTCTTT